This is a list of T cell receptor beta chains from one sample in a study of T cell repertoires in cytomegalovirus infection. One entry per CDR3 protein results from TCRdb running MiXCR on the reads. This table has over 150,000 distinct CDR3 sequences, about 18% appearing once. Specimen: CD8+ T cells from PBMCs. The source is a human donor in good health (CMV status not recorded). Some clones in this sample may be carry-over from other donors' samples. The conserved cysteine and the conserved F or W are not part of the CDR3 here. Only some rows state a clone size, as once, few, many or a class for expanded clones.

.	TRBV6-6	TRBJ2-7	ASSSRDSSYEQY
few	TRBV7-9	TRBJ1-5	ASSLGAGSPRGNQPQH
few	TRBV12-3/TRBV12-4	TRBJ1-1	ASSPPKGLRDMNTEAF
.	TRBV14	TRBJ2-3	ASSQGRTASTDTQY
.	TRBV4-3	TRBJ2-7	ASSPDVGQGAYEQY
few	TRBV7-8	TRBJ1-4	ASSIMQTNEKLF
many	TRBV7-9	TRBJ2-1	ASSKLAGVHNEQF
.	TRBV5-4	TRBJ2-5	ASSSPGGQGETQY
.	TRBV12-5	TRBJ2-7	ASGLSGSHEQY
.	TRBV6-2/TRBV6-3	TRBJ2-7	ASSTRREQY
.	TRBV27	TRBJ1-2	ASSLSQGAFYGYT
few	TRBV6-1	TRBJ2-5	ASSTLRETQY
few	TRBV6-6	TRBJ2-5	ASLDPTSGKETQY
few	TRBV19	TRBJ1-2	ASLWGNGYGYT
.	TRBV7-7	TRBJ2-7	ASSLGQLYEQY
few	TRBV7-2	TRBJ1-6	ASSLAVGGAENSPLH
.	TRBV7-1	TRBJ2-7	ASSSGEAEQY
many	TRBV7-8	TRBJ2-7	ASSLALGQGSYEQY
few	TRBV5-1	TRBJ2-7	ASSGASYEQY
few	TRBV28	TRBJ2-5	ASSPSTGHPETQY
few	TRBV2	TRBJ1-6	ASLGGVSPLH
many	TRBV6-6	TRBJ2-6	ASSYEASGANVLT
many	TRBV7-9	TRBJ1-1	ASSPRTANTEAF
.	TRBV7-8	TRBJ2-3	ASSSVGQGYLDTQY